A single sample gave rise to the 23 T cell receptor beta chains below, sequenced in a study of T cells after yellow fever vaccination. TCRdb independently ran MiXCR on the 5' RACE reads; one entry per CDR3 protein. This table holds 250,000 or so distinct CDR3 sequences, approximately 3.5% found once. The material sequenced was PBMCs, taken 15 days after the yellow fever booster vaccination. These receptors were collected from a man aged 18 to 29 who received the YFV17D yellow fever vaccine.

This clonotype was recorded many times. The genes are TRBV19 and TRBJ1-1, with D unclear. CDR1 and CDR2 (germline): LNHDA, SQIVND (reference sequence). The CDR3 has 14 residues. V was cut by 3 bases and J by 0 bases, with 8 bases left in between. As DNA, the CDR3 is TGTGCCAGTAGTATTGGCAGCATGAACACTGAAGCTTTCTTT. Protein product: CASSIGSMNTEAFF.

This clonotype was counted at least ten times. J is TRBJ2-1 and V is TRBV5-5; tentative D call: TRBD2 (6 bases). Looked up from germline, CDR1 is SGHKS and CDR2 is YYEKEE (reference sequence). CDR3 length equals 17 residues. Trimming removed 2 bases from V and 7 bases from J, with 22 bases in between. The CDR3 DNA reads as TGTGCCAGCAGCTTCTCCGGAGGGGCAGGCTTAATTAATGAGCAGTTCTTC. Translated: CASSFSGGAGLINEQFF.

This clonotype was recorded at least ten times. This chain uses TRBV7-2 with TRBJ2-1; 7 nucleotides align to TRBD1. Germline V gene data show CDR1 as SGHTA and CDR2 as FQGNSA. The CDR3 has 16 amino acids. Germline trimming cut 5 bases from V and 4 bases from J; bases unmatched to any gene: 11. The CDR3 region has the DNA TGTGCCAGCAGCGCCAGGGGGAGAGTCACTTACAATGAGCAGTTCTTC. Its protein product is CASSARGRVTYNEQFF. The variable domain in full, with the rest retrieved from reference TRBV7-2 and TRBJ2-1, is GAGVSQSPSNKVTEKGKDVELRCDPISGHTALYWYRQSLGQGLEFLIYFQGNSAPDKSGLPSDRFSAERTGGSVSTLTIQRTQQEDSAVYLCASSARGRVTYNEQFFGPGTRLTVL.

This clonotype has at least ten counts. The chain uses TRBV7-2 and TRBJ1-5; 8 positions agree with TRBD1. The CDR3 extends over 15 amino acids. The J segment lost 3 bases and the V segment lost 5 bases, leaving 6 bases of the junction unmatched. Germline V gene lookup returns CDR1 SGHTA and CDR2 FQGNSA. CDR3 bases: TGTGCCAGCAGCCTTGGACAGGGTGACAATCAGCCCCAGCATTTT. This translates into CASSLGQGDNQPQHF.

This clonotype was recorded many times. The chain recombines TRBV5-5 with TRBJ1-1; D gene ambiguous. From germline, CDR1 is SGHKS and CDR2 YYEKEE (reference sequence). This CDR3 has 13 residues. V was clipped by 1 base and J by 8 bases, with 12 bases between them. CDR3 nucleotide sequence: TGTGCCAGCAGCTTGAGCCGGCGTCGAGAAGCTTTCTTT. Its protein is CASSLSRRREAFF.

This clonotype was seen more than once but under ten times. The chain links TRBV30 to TRBJ1-2, with D possibly being TRBD1 (5 bases). Deletions cut 1 base from V and 4 bases from J, with 10 bases between. The CDR3 covers 13 residues. Germline assignment: CDR1 GTSNPN and CDR2 SVGIG (reference sequence). CDR3 nucleotides: TGTGCCTGGAGTGACACAACAGGCTATGGCTACACCTTC. It yields the protein CAWSDTTGYGYTF.

The chain recombines TRBV11-3 with TRBJ2-3, with 7 positions matching TRBD1. CDR3 length equals 16 residues. V trimming: 3 bases; J trimming: 7 bases; junction bases outside the gene matches: 13. In germline, CDR1 is SGHNT, CDR2 YENEEA. The CDR3, as DNA: TGTGCCAGCAGCTTGCCGACAGGGACGGGTTTATATACGCAGTATTTT. It encodes CASSLPTGTGLYTQYF.

There are many counts of this clonotype. This chain links TRBV18 with TRBJ1-2; D gene unclear. With 5 bases removed from V and 7 bases from J, the gap between germline ends came to 8 bases. This CDR3 comprises 11 residues. Germline lookup yields CDR1 KGHSH and CDR2 LQKENI. The CDR3 sequence is CASSSNFGYTF. Written as DNA, the CDR3 is TGTGCCAGCTCATCGAATTTTGGCTACACCTTC.

This clonotype was observed many times. The V call is TRBV4-2, the J call TRBJ1-5; D unresolved. V lost 0 bases and J 6 bases, leaving 6 bases between the germline ends. Germline CDR1 reads LGHNA; CDR2 reads YNFKEQ. This CDR3 has 13 residues. In nucleotides, the CDR3 is TGTGCCAGCAGCCAAGATTCCGTTCAGCCCCAGCATTTT. Residues: CASSQDSVQPQHF.

This chain connects TRBV27 to TRBJ2-3, with 12 positions matching TRBD2. Per germline, CDR1 MNHEY and CDR2 SMNVEV (reference sequence). The junction had 8 bases not matched to a gene; V was cut back by 1 base and J by 6 bases. The CDR3 has 17 amino acids. The CDR3 loop reads CASSLLRPGLAGDTQYF. Here the CDR3 DNA reads TGTGCCAGCAGTTTATTGCGCCCCGGACTAGCGGGGGATACGCAGTATTTT.

There are many counts of this clonotype. The genes are TRBV7-6 and TRBJ2-2, with D unresolved. Trimming removed 2 bases at V and 1 base at J, with 8 bases between. The CDR3 consists of 15 residues. The germline CDR1 and CDR2 sequences are SGHVS and FNYEAQ. The CDR3 sequence: CASSLRLVNTGELFF. CDR3 sequence (DNA): TGTGCCAGCAGCTTACGTTTAGTGAACACCGGGGAGCTGTTTTTT.

This clonotype was seen more than once but under ten times. V gene TRBV19 combines with J gene TRBJ2-3; 8 bases match TRBD1. The V and J ends lost 5 bases and 7 bases, in that order; junction bases with no gene match: 8. The CDR3 covers 14 residues. Germline-derived CDR1 and CDR2 are LNHDA and SQIVND (reference sequence). DNA of the CDR3: TGTGCCAGTAGTCTTGGGACAGGTAGAAATACGCAGTATTTT. Translation: CASSLGTGRNTQYF.

This clonotype showed up many times. The J gene is TRBJ1-5, the V gene TRBV6-2 or TRBV6-3; unclear D gene. Germline V gene data show CDR1 as MNHEY and CDR2 as SVGEGT. The CDR3 runs to 18 residues. Trimming removed 6 bases from V and 0 bases from J, with 21 bases in between. CDR3 region: CASSDTGPQRTSNQPQHF. CDR3 coding DNA: TGTGCCAGCAGCGATACCGGACCCCAAAGGACTAGCAATCAGCCCCAGCATTTT.

In its sample, this clonotype was seen a few times. The chain has TRBV20-1 and TRBJ1-2; 7 positions agree with TRBD1. This CDR3 is 13 amino acids long. V shed 5 bases, J shed 0 bases, and the junction held 3 bases outside the gene matches. CDR1 and CDR2 (germline): DFQATT, SNEGSKA (reference sequence). CDR3 protein: CSAPGQANYGYTF. CDR3 bases: TGCAGTGCTCCCGGACAGGCTAACTATGGCTACACCTTC.

This chain joins TRBV9 and TRBJ2-7; D is perhaps TRBD2 (6 bases). The CDR3 sequence is 15 residues long. Germline CDR1 and CDR2: SGDLS and YYNGEE. Trimming took off 4 bases at V and 7 bases at J, with 21 bases between the two ends. The CDR3 region has the DNA TGTGCCAGCAGCCCCAGCGGGTATGTCGTTAGTGAGCAGTACTTC. Translated: CASSPSGYVVSEQYF.

This clonotype appeared a few times. This chain uses TRBV3-1 with TRBJ1-1; a weak D match, TRBD1 (6 bases). Trimming removed 2 bases from V and 10 bases from J, with 14 bases in between. This CDR3 comprises 13 residues. CDR1 and CDR2 (germline): LGHDT, YNNKEL (reference sequence). CDR3 bases: TGTGCCAGCAGCCAACAGGGGTCATTGGGAGCTTTCTTT. Protein: CASSQQGSLGAFF.

J is TRBJ1-4 and V is TRBV4-1; no reliable D call. The CDR3 consists of 13 residues. Germline V lookup: CDR1 MGHRA, CDR2 YSYEKL. The V gene lost 4 bases and the J gene lost 8 bases, with 11 bases spanning the gap. CDR3 loop: CASSLESPEKLFF. In DNA form, the CDR3 reads TGCGCCAGCAGCCTCGAGAGTCCAGAAAAACTGTTTTTT.

This clonotype was found many times. The chain employs TRBV12-3 or TRBV12-4 and TRBJ2-7, with D possibly being TRBD2 (7 bases). Trimming pared 6 bases from V and 0 bases from J, leaving 15 bases between. This CDR3 is 15 amino acids long. CDR3 sequence: CASSLGGPLSYEQYF. The DNA for the CDR3 is TGTGCCAGCAGCCTCGGGGGGCCCCTCTCCTACGAGCAGTACTTC.

This clonotype came up many times. This CDR3 is CSARPGQDYEQYF. As DNA, the CDR3 is TGCAGTGCTCGCCCGGGACAGGACTACGAGCAGTACTTC. The chain uses TRBV20-1 and TRBJ2-7; 8 bases agree with TRBD1. CDR1 is DFQATT and CDR2 is SNEGSKA in the germline V gene (reference sequence). Germline trimming cut 5 bases from V and 3 bases from J; bases unmatched to any gene: 6. The length of the CDR3 is 13 residues.

In its sample, this clonotype was seen many times. The chain couples TRBV7-9 to TRBJ2-1; D is possibly TRBD1 (5 bases). This CDR3 contains 15 residues. The V end was cut by 5 bases, the J end by 2 bases, with 13 bases between. Germline V gene data show CDR1 as SEHNR and CDR2 as FQNEAQ (reference sequence). The CDR3 loop is CASSHGHPTYNEQFF. The CDR3 bases are TGTGCCAGCAGCCACGGACACCCCACCTACAATGAGCAGTTCTTC.

The sample holds a few counts of this clonotype. The chain couples TRBV18 to TRBJ1-2, with D unresolved. There are 16 residues in the CDR3. CDR1 and CDR2 from the germline V gene are KGHSH and LQKENI. V was trimmed by 2 bases and J by 0 bases, leaving 13 bases between them. The DNA of the CDR3 is TGTGCCAGCTCACCATTCGTACGGGAAGCTAACTATGGCTACACCTTC. Translation gives CASSPFVREANYGYTF.

The gene calls are TRBV30 and TRBJ2-3, with 10 bases that match TRBD1. The CDR3 is 15 residues long. The J segment lost 3 bases and the V segment lost 0 bases, leaving 3 bases of the junction unmatched. Germline CDR1 GTSNPN, CDR2 SVGIG (reference sequence). The CDR3 is CAWSVGTGATDTQYF. As DNA, the CDR3 is TGTGCCTGGAGTGTCGGGACAGGGGCTACAGATACGCAGTATTTT.

Turning to this clonotype: A read error may be the cause here, since a much bigger clone is one base away. The rearrangement uses TRBV12-3 or TRBV12-4 and TRBJ2-1; possibly TRBD2 for D (5 bases). V was shortened by 2 bases and J by 1 base, with 15 bases between the two germline ends. This CDR3 has 17 residues. CDR3 coding DNA: TGTGCCAGCAGTTTATCTAGAGGGTTCCCGTCCTACAATGAGCAGTTCTTC. This translates into CASSLSRGFPSYNEQFF.